The 16 T cell receptor beta chains listed next were all sequenced from one sample in a study of OX40 agonist ivuxolimab in advanced cancers. The protocol was immunoSEQ multiplex PCR, while the TCRdb copy is restricted to in-frame clones and leaves out a portion. Of tens of thousands of clones listed, nearly 85% are singletons. The sequencing here drew on CD4+ or CD8+ T cells sorted from blood, taken in a trial of the OX40 agonist ivuxolimab. These receptors were obtained from an adult with an advanced solid tumor such as melanoma, head and neck, liver or kidney cancer.

The genes are TRBV18 and TRBJ1-2, with no clear D. Trimming stripped 6 bases from V and 3 bases from J, with 8 bases between. Per the germline V gene, CDR1 is KGHSH and CDR2 is LQKENI. The length of the CDR3 is 12 residues. The CDR3, as DNA: TGTGCCAGCTCTTTCGGGGACTATGGCTACACCTTC. Translation: CASSFGDYGYTF.

The rearrangement joins TRBV11-2 to TRBJ2-1, with TRBD2 matching 11 bases. Germline V gene sequence: CDR1 SGHAT, CDR2 FQNNGV. V shed 6 bases, J shed 7 bases, and the junction held 5 bases outside the gene matches. The CDR3 runs to 14 residues. The CDR3, as DNA: TGTGCCAGCAGGCTAGCGGGAGGCCGAAATGAGCAGTTCTTC. It codes for CASRLAGGRNEQFF. The complete variable domain, with remaining parts taken from reference TRBV11-2 and TRBJ2-1, reads EAGVAQSPRYKIIEKRQSVAFWCNPISGHATLYWYQQILGQGPKLLIQFQNNGVVDDSQLPKDRFSAERLKGVDSTLKIQPAKLEDSAVYLCASRLAGGRNEQFFGPGTRLTVL.

This chain links TRBV21-1 with TRBJ2-1; the D call of TRBD2 is as the table states it, not checked on the DNA. TRBV21-1 is a pseudogene segment. The CDR3 totals 20 residues. Here the CDR3 DNA reads TGTGCCAGCAGCAAAGAAGTTAAGCGGGAGGGCCAGGTATCCTACAATGAGCAGTTCTTC. This codes for CASSKEVKREGQVSYNEQFF.

The V gene is TRBV7-4, the J gene TRBJ1-4, with unresolved D. Trimming pared 4 bases from V and 10 bases from J, leaving 13 bases between. CDR1 and CDR2 from the germline V gene are SGHVT and SQSDAQ. This CDR3 has 13 amino acids. DNA for the CDR3: TGTGCCAGCAGCTCCCAGGTAGTTGGAAAACTGTTTTTT. Its protein product is CASSSQVVGKLFF.

The chain joins TRBV9 to TRBJ2-1; 11 nucleotides match TRBD2. The CDR3 loop spans 14 amino acids. The germline gives CDR1 SGDLS, CDR2 YYNGEE. After removal of 0 bases from V and 9 bases from J, the junction contained 2 bases not matched to a gene. CDR3 DNA sequence: TGTGCCAGCAGCGTAGAGCTAGCGGGAGGTGAGCAGTTCTTC. This codes for CASSVELAGGEQFF.

The V and J genes are TRBV11-2 and TRBJ2-1; TRBD1 agrees at 7 bases. The length of the CDR3 is 13 residues. V gave up 3 bases and J gave up 7 bases; unmatched junction bases: 3. Germline V gene data show CDR1 as SGHAT and CDR2 as FQNNGV. CDR3 protein: CASSLTGRNEQFF. DNA for the CDR3: TGTGCCAGCAGCTTGACAGGGAGAAATGAGCAGTTCTTC.

The chain employs TRBV27 and TRBJ2-7; D is unresolved. Trimming removed 9 bases from V and 2 bases from J, with 11 bases in between. CDR3 length: 12 residues. Germline V gene sequence: CDR1 MNHEY, CDR2 SMNVEV (reference sequence). The CDR3 nucleotides are TGTGCCAGTCTTTACCCCCCCTACGAGCAGTACTTC. Its translation: CASLYPPYEQYF.

The chain employs TRBV4-3 and TRBJ2-3, with 12 nucleotides matching TRBD2. CDR3 length: 17 residues. Germline trimming cut 1 base from V and 0 bases from J; bases unmatched to any gene: 2. Germline V CDR1 and CDR2: LGHNA, YSLEER. Written as DNA, the CDR3 is TGCGCCAGCAGCCAAGTCGGACTAGCGGGAAGCACAGATACGCAGTATTTT. The encoded protein is CASSQVGLAGSTDTQYF.

This sequence joins TRBV30 and TRBJ1-2; D gene unclear. Germline V gene sequence: CDR1 GTSNPN, CDR2 SVGIG (reference sequence). V was shortened by 0 bases and J by 1 base, with 6 bases between the two germline ends. The CDR3 spans 13 residues. DNA for the CDR3: TGTGCCTGGAGTGTAGACCTTAACTATGGCTACACCTTC. Its protein product is CAWSVDLNYGYTF.

V and J are TRBV5-1 and TRBJ2-3; TRBD1 matches 8 bases. Germline loops: CDR1 SGHRS, CDR2 YFSETQ. The CDR3 totals 18 residues. The ends lost 0 bases at V and 5 bases at J; junction bases unmatched: 14. CDR3 sequence: CASSLAFVVDRGVDTQYF. The CDR3 region has the DNA TGCGCCAGCAGCTTGGCTTTTGTTGTAGACAGGGGTGTAGATACGCAGTATTTT.

This clone was counted only a few times. This rearrangement joins TRBV4-3 to TRBJ2-7, with TRBD2 matching over 10 bases. The CDR3 totals 17 residues. After removal of 0 bases from V and 5 bases from J, the junction contained 10 bases not matched to a gene. The germline V gene has CDR1 LGHNA and CDR2 YSLEER. CDR3 loop: CASSQDPSGGFRDEQYF. The CDR3 DNA follows: TGCGCCAGCAGCCAAGACCCTAGCGGGGGCTTTCGGGACGAGCAGTACTTC.

The V gene is TRBV2, the J gene TRBJ1-4; TRBD1 might be the D (6 bases). This CDR3 contains 16 residues. Germline values: CDR1 SNHLY, CDR2 FYNNEI. Between the trimmed V and J ends, which lost 5 bases and 6 bases, there was a span of 19 bases. CDR3 sequence reads: CASSTALGAGDEKLFF. CDR3 DNA: TGTGCCAGCAGTACCGCTTTGGGGGCTGGGGATGAAAAACTGTTTTTT.

The chain uses TRBV7-8 and TRBJ2-6, with TRBD1 identical over 8 bases. Looked up from germline, CDR1 is SGHVS and CDR2 is FQNEAQ. V lost 3 bases to trimming and J lost 2 bases; unmatched junction nucleotides: 12. This CDR3 is 19 amino acids long. DNA of the CDR3: TGTGCCAGCAGCTTTCGGACAGGGAAGGGCCGAGCTGGGGCCAACGTCCTGACTTTC. Translated, it gives CASSFRTGKGRAGANVLTF.

The genes are TRBV5-6 and TRBJ2-3; D unclear. The CDR3 spans 14 residues. The V and J ends lost 3 bases and 1 base respectively, with 9 bases between them. CDR1 is SGHDT and CDR2 is YYEEEE in the germline V gene. The CDR3 sequence: CASSSITGTDTQYF. The CDR3, as DNA: TGTGCCAGCAGCTCTATAACGGGCACAGATACGCAGTATTTT. The whole variable domain, remainder taken from reference TRBV5-6 and TRBJ2-3, is DAGVTQSPTHLIKTRGQQVTLRCSPKSGHDTVSWYQQALGQGPQFIFQYYEEEERQRGNFPDRFSGHQFPNYSSELNVNALLLGDSALYLCASSSITGTDTQYFGPGTRLTVL.

V usage is TRBV6-4 and J usage is TRBJ1-1, with TRBD1 as a possible D gene (5 bases). The germline CDR1 and CDR2 sequences are MRHNA and SNTAGT. Trimming took 7 bases from V and 0 from J, leaving 9 bases between them. The CDR3 is 13 amino acids. The CDR3 region is CASKQAMNTEAFF. CDR3 bases: TGTGCCAGCAAACAGGCTATGAACACTGAAGCTTTCTTT.

CDR3 sequence reads: CASSLARTGPGELFF. The CDR3 nucleotides read TGTGCCAGCAGCTTGGCGAGGACGGGTCCCGGGGAGCTGTTTTTT. V and J are TRBV5-4 and TRBJ2-2, with D unclear. V was trimmed by 0 bases and J by 6 bases, leaving 12 bases between them. CDR1 and CDR2 from the germline V gene are SGHNT and YYREEE (reference sequence). The CDR3 consists of 15 residues. Filled out from reference TRBV5-4 and TRBJ2-2, the complete variable domain reads ETGVTQSPTHLIKTRGQQVTLRCSSQSGHNTVSWYQQALGQGPQFIFQYYREEENGRGNFPPRFSGLQFPNYSSELNVNALELDDSALYLCASSLARTGPGELFFGEGSRLTVL.